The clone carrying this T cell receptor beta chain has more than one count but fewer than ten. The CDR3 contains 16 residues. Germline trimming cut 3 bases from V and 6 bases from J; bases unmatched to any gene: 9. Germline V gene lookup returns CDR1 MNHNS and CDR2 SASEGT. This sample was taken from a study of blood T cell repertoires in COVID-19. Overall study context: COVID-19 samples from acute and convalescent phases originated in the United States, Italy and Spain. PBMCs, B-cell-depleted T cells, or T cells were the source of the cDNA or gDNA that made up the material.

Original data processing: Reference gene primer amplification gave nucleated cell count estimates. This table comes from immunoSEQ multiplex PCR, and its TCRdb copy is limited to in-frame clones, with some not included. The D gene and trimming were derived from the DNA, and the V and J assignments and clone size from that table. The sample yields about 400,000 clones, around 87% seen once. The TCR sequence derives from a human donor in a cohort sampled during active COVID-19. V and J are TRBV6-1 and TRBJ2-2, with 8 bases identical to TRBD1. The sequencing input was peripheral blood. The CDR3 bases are TGTGCCAGCAGTGAGCGGACAGGGCTTGAATCCGGGGAGCTGTTTTTT. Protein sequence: CASSERTGLESGELFF.